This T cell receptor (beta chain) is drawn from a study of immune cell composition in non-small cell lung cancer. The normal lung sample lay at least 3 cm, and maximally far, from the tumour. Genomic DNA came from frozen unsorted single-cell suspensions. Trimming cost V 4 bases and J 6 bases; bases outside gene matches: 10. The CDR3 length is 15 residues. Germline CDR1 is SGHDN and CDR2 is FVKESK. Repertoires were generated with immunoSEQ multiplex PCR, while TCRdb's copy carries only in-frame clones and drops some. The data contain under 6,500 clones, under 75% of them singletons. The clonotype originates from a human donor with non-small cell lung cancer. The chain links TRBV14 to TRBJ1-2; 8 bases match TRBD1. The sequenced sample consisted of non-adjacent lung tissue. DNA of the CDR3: TGTGCCAGCAGCCCTGGACAGGGCAACTGGAATGGCTACACCTTC. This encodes CASSPGQGNWNGYTF.